The clone carrying this TCR delta chain was seen only a few times. Its matching antigen is unknown. The source of the sample is a study of human gamma delta and Vdelta1 T cells. Whole-study findings and limits: Polyclonal Delta One T cells reportedly showed broad cytotoxic targeting of acute myeloid leukemia.

TCRdb called clones anew from the PCR reads with CATT. Among about 6,500 delta-chain clones listed, about two fifths were seen once. The germline gives CDR1 TSWWSYY, CDR2 QGS. V lost 0 bases to trimming and J lost 2 bases, with 25 bases between them. CDR3 length: 20 residues. The receptor's source is a human donor in good health. Specimen: Vdelta1 gamma-delta T cells from blood grown in culture (DOT cells). This sequence joins TRDV1 and TRDJ1, with D maybe TRDD3 (6 bases). The CDR3 nucleotides are TGTGCTCTTGGGGAACTTCCAACGGGGGGACAAATACAGGGGACCGATAAACTCATCTTT. Translation: CALGELPTGGQIQGTDKLIF.